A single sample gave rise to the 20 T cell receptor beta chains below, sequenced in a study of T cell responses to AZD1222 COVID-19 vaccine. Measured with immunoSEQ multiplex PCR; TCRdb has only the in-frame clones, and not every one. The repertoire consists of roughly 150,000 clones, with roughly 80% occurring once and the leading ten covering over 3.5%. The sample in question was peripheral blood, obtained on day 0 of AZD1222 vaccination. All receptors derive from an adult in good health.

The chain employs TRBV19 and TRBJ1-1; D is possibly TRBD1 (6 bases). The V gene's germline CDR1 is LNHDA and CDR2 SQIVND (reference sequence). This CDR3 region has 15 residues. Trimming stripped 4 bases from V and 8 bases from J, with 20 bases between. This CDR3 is CASSTTPTGRMEAFF. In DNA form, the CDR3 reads TGTGCCAGTAGTACTACACCAACAGGGCGGATGGAAGCTTTCTTT.

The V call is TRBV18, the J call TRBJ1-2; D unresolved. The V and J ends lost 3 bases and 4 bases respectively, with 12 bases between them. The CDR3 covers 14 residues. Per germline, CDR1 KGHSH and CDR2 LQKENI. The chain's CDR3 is CASSPPEQAYGYTF. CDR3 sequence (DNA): TGTGCCAGCTCACCCCCGGAGCAAGCCTATGGCTACACCTTC. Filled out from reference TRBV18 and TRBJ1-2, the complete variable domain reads NAGVMQNPRHLVRRRGQEARLRCSPMKGHSHVYWYRQLPEEGLKFMVYLQKENIIDESGMPKERFSAEFPKEGPSILRIQQVVRGDSAAYFCASSPPEQAYGYTFGSGTRLTVV.

The CDR3 sequence: CASSPTGDRGTRNSPLHF. The CDR3 DNA is TGTGCCAGCAGTCCTACAGGGGACAGGGGTACGCGTAATTCACCCCTCCACTTT. The rearrangement links TRBV7-2 to TRBJ1-6; 10 nucleotides agree with TRBD1. The CDR3 covers 18 residues. CDR1 is SGHTA and CDR2 is FQGNSA in the germline V gene. V shed 6 bases, J shed 6 bases, and the junction held 14 bases outside the gene matches.

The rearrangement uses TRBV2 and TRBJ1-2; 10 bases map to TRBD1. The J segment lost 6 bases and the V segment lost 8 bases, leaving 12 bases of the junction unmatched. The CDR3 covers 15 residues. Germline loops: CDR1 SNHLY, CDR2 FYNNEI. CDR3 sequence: CASFSRDRGGNGYTF. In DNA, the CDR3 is TGTGCCAGCTTTTCCCGGGACAGGGGAGGCAATGGCTACACCTTC.

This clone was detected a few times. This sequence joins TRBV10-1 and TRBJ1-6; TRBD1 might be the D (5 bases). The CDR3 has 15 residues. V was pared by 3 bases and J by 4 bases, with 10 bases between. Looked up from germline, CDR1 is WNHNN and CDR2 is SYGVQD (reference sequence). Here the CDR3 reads CASSDGTDYNSPLHF. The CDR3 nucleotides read TGCGCCAGCAGTGACGGGACCGATTATAATTCACCCCTCCACTTT.

The CDR3 coding sequence is TGTGCCAGCAGCCCCCGACAGGGAGAGCTGTTTTTT. Its protein product is CASSPRQGELFF. V usage is TRBV3-1 (or the pseudogene TRBV3-2) and J usage is TRBJ2-2, with 7 bases fitting TRBD1. The V and J ends lost 4 bases and 11 bases, in that order; junction bases with no gene match: 4. The germline V gene has CDR1 LGHDT and CDR2 YNNKEL (reference sequence). The CDR3 has 12 residues.

CDR3 protein: CARGQLNTGELFF. CDR3 in DNA: TGTGCCAGGGGACAGTTGAACACCGGGGAGCTGTTTTTT. The chain is built from TRBV7-9 and TRBJ2-2; TRBD1 matches at 7 bases. V gave up 9 bases and J gave up 1 base; unmatched junction bases: 2. Germline V gene lookup returns CDR1 SEHNR and CDR2 FQNEAQ (reference sequence). The CDR3 length is 13 residues.

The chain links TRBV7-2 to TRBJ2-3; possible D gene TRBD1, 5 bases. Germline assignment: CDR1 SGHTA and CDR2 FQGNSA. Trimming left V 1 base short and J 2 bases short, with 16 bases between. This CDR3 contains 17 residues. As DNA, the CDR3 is TGTGCCAGCAGCTTAGTTCCGGTAGTGGGGCCCACAGATACGCAGTATTTT. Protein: CASSLVPVVGPTDTQYF.

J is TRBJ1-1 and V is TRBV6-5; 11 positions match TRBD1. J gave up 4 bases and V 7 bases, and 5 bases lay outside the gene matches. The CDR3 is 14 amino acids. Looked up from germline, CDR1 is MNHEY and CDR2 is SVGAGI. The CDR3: CASTGTGGGTEAFF. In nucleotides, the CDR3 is TGTGCCAGCACCGGGACAGGGGGGGGCACTGAAGCTTTCTTT.

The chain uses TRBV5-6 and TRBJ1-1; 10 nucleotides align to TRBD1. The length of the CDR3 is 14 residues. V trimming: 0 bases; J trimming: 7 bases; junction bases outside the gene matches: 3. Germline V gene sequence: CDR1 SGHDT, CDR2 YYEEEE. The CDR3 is CASSLVGQGVEAFF. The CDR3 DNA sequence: TGTGCCAGCAGCTTGGTAGGACAGGGGGTTGAAGCTTTCTTT.

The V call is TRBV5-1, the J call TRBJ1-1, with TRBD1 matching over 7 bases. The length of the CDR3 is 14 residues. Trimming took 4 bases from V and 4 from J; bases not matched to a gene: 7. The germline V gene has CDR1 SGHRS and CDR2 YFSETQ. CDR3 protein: CASSLAQGSTEAFF. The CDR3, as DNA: TGCGCCAGCAGCCTGGCACAGGGGAGCACTGAAGCTTTCTTT.

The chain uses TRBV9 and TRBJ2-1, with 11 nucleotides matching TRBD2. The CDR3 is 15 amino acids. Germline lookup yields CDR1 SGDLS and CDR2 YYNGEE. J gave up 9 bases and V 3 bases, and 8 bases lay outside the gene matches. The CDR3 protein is CASSGLAGGRSEQFF. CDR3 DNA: TGTGCCAGCAGCGGGTTAGCGGGGGGGCGGAGTGAGCAGTTCTTC.

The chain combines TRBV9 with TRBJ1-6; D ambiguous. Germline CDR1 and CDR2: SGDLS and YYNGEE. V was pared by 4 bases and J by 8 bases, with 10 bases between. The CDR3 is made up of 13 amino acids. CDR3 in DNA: TGTGCCAGCAGCACGAGGCCGGATTCACCCCTCCACTTT. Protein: CASSTRPDSPLHF.

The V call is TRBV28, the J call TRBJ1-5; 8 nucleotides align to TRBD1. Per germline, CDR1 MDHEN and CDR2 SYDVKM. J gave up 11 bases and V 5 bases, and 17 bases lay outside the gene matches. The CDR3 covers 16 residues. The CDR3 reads CASSKPGQALNFAQHF. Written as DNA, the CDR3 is TGTGCCAGCAGTAAACCGGGACAGGCGCTCAATTTTGCCCAGCATTTT. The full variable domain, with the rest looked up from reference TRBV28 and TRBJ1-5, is DVKVTQSSRYLVKRTGEKVFLECVQDMDHENMFWYRQDPGLGLRLIYFSYDVKMKEKGDIPEGYSVSREKKERFSLILESASTNQTSMYLCASSKPGQALNFAQHFGDGTRLSIL.

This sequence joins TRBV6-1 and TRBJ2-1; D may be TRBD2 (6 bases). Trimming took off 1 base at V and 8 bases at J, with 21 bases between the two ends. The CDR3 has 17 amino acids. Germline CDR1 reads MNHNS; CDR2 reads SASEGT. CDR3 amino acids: CASSEGLGGRQFHEQFF. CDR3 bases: TGTGCCAGCAGTGAAGGCCTCGGGGGACGTCAGTTCCATGAGCAGTTCTTC.

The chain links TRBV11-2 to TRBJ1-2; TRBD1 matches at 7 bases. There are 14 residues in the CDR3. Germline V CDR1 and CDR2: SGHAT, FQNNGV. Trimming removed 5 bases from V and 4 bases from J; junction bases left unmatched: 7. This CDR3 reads CASSKMGQIYGYTF. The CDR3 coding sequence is TGTGCCAGCAGCAAAATGGGACAGATCTATGGCTACACCTTC. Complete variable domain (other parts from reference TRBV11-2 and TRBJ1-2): EAGVAQSPRYKIIEKRQSVAFWCNPISGHATLYWYQQILGQGPKLLIQFQNNGVVDDSQLPKDRFSAERLKGVDSTLKIQPAKLEDSAVYLCASSKMGQIYGYTFGSGTRLTVV.

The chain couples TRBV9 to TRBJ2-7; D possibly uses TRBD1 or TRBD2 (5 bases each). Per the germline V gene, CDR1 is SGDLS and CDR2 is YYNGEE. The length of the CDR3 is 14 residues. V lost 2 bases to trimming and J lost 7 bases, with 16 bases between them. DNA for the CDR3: TGTGCCAGCAGCGTCGGGACGGCTCAGGAGGAGCAGTACTTC. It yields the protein CASSVGTAQEEQYF. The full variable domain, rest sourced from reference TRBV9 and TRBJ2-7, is DSGVTQTPKHLITATGQRVTLRCSPRSGDLSVYWYQQSLDQGLQFLIQYYNGEERAKGNILERFSAQQFPDLHSELNLSSLELGDSALYFCASSVGTAQEEQYFGPGTRLTVT.

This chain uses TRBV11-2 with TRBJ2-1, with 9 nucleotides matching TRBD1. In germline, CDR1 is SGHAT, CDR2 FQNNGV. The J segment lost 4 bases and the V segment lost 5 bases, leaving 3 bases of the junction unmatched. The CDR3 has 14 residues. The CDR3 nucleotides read TGTGCCAGCAGCAAGGGACAGGGATACAATGAGCAGTTCTTC. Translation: CASSKGQGYNEQFF.

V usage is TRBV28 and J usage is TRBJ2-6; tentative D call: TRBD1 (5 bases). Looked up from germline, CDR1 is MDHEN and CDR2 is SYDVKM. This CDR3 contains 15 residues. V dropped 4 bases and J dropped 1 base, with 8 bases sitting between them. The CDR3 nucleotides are TGTGCCAGCAGTTATGGGGCTTCTGGGGCCAACGTCCTGACTTTC. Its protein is CASSYGASGANVLTF. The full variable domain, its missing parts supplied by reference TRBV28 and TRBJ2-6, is DVKVTQSSRYLVKRTGEKVFLECVQDMDHENMFWYRQDPGLGLRLIYFSYDVKMKEKGDIPEGYSVSREKKERFSLILESASTNQTSMYLCASSYGASGANVLTFGAGSRLTVL.

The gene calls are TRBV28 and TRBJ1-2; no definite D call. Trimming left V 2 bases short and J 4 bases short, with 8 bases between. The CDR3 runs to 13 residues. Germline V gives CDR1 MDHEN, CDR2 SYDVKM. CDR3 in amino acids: CASSLRPLYGYTF. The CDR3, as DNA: TGTGCCAGCAGTTTACGGCCACTCTATGGCTACACCTTC.